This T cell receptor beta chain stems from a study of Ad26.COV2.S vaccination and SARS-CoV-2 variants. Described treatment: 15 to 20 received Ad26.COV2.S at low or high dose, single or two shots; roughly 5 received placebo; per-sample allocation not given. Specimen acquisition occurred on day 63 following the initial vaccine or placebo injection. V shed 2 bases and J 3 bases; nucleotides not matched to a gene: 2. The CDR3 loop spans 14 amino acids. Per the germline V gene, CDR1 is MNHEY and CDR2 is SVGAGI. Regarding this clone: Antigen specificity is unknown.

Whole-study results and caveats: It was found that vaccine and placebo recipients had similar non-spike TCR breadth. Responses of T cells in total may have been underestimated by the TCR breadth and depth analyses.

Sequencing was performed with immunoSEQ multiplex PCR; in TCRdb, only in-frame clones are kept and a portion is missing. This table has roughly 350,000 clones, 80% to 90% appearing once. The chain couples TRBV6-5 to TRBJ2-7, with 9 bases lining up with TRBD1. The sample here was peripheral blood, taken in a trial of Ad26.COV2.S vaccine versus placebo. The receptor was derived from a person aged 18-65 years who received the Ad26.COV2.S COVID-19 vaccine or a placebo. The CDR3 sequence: CASSYEGQGYEQYF. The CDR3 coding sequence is TGTGCCAGCAGTTACGAGGGACAGGGCTACGAGCAGTACTTC.